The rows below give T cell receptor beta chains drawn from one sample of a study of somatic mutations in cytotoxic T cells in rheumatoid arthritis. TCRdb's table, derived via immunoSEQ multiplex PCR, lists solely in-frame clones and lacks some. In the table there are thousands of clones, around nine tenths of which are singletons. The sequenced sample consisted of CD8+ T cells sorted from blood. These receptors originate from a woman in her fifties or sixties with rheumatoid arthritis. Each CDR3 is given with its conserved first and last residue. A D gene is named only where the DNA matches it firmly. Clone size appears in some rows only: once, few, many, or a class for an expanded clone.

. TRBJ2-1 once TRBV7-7 CASSPTPGDNEQFF TGTGCCAGCAGCCCCACCCCCGGGGACAATGAGCAGTTCTTC
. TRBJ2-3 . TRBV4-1 CASGQEGVRADTQYF TGCGCCAGCGGCCAAGAAGGTGTCAGGGCAGATACGCAGTATTTT
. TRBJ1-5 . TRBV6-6 CASSYKPSNQPQHF TGTGCCAGCAGTTACAAGCCTAGCAATCAGCCCCAGCATTTT
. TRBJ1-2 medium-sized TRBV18 CASSVGMGLYGYTF TGTGCCAGCTCAGTCGGTATGGGACTCTATGGCTACACCTTC
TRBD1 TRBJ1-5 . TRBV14 CASSRGSGTGVGNQPQHF TGTGCCAGCAGCCGAGGGTCCGGGACAGGGGTTGGCAATCAGCCCCAGCATTTT
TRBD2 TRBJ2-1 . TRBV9 CASSAGTSGAGGEQFF TGTGCCAGCAGCGCCGGGACTAGCGGGGCTGGGGGTGAGCAGTTCTTC
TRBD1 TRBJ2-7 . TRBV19 CASSLQTGQGRDYEQYF TGTGCCAGTAGTCTGCAAACGGGACAGGGTAGAGACTACGAGCAGTACTTC
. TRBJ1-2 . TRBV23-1 CASSRYYTF TGCGCCAGCAGCCGTTACTACACCTTC
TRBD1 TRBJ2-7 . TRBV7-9 CASSFPGQGAVLPYEQYF TGTGCCAGCAGCTTCCCGGGACAGGGGGCAGTCCTTCCCTACGAGCAGTACTTC
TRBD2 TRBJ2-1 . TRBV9 CASSHPVAGGNNEQFF TGTGCCAGCAGCCACCCGGTGGCGGGGGGCAACAATGAGCAGTTCTTC
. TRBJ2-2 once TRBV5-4 CASSPEDGGQDGELFF TGTGCCAGCAGCCCGGAAGACGGCGGGCAGGACGGGGAGCTGTTTTTT
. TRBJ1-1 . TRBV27 CASSMARRSYTEAFF TGTGCCAGCAGTATGGCTAGAAGGAGTTACACTGAAGCTTTCTTT
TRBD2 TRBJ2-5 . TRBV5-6 CASTSGGITYQETQYF TGTGCCAGCACTAGCGGGGGGATCACGTACCAAGAGACCCAGTACTTC
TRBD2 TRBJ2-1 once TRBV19 CASSIGSERGISSYNEQFF TGTGCCAGTAGTATAGGGAGTGAGCGGGGCATTAGCTCCTACAATGAGCAGTTCTTC
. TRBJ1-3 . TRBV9 CASSPGGGEGNTIYF TGTGCCAGCAGCCCCGGCGGGGGGGAAGGAAACACCATATATTTT
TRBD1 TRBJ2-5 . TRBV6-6 CASSDRARETQYF TGTGCCAGCAGCGACAGGGCCAGGGAGACCCAGTACTTC
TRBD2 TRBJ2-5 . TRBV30 CAWSVASGGFLYQETQYF TGTGCCTGGAGTGTGGCTAGCGGGGGGTTCTTGTACCAAGAGACCCAGTACTTC
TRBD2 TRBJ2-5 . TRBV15 CATSSYRTSGEETQYF TGTGCCACCAGCAGCTACCGGACTAGCGGGGAAGAGACCCAGTACTTC
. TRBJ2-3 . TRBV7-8 CASSLSASGPPLTDTQYF TGTGCCAGCAGCTTAAGTGCAAGCGGACCCCCTCTCACAGATACGCAGTATTTT
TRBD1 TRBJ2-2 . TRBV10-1 CATEDRANTGELFF TGCGCCACCGAGGACAGGGCGAACACCGGGGAGCTGTTTTTT
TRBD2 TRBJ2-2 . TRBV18 CASSPFPSGGNTGELFF TGTGCCAGCTCACCATTCCCCAGCGGGGGTAACACCGGGGAGCTGTTTTTT
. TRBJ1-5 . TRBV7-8 CASSLGGLIQPQHF TGTGCCAGCAGCTTAGGTGGGCTTATTCAGCCCCAGCATTTT
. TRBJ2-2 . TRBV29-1 CGVALNTGELFF TGCGGCGTGGCCTTGAACACCGGGGAGCTGTTTTTT
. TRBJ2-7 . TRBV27 CASSKAEPSYEQYF TGTGCCAGCAGCAAAGCGGAACCCTCCTACGAGCAGTACTTC
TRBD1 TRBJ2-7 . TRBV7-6 CASSFGQGANYEQYF TGTGCCAGCAGCTTCGGCCAGGGGGCTAACTACGAGCAGTACTTC
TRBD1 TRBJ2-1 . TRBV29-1 CSVETDRADEQFF TGCAGCGTTGAGACAGACAGGGCGGATGAGCAGTTCTTC
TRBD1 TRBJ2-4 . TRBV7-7 CASSLLQGGQGENIQYF TGTGCCAGCAGCTTATTGCAGGGAGGACAGGGGGAAAACATTCAGTACTTC
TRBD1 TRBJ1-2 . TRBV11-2 CASSLDPGQGANYGYTF TGTGCCAGCAGCTTAGATCCGGGACAGGGGGCAAACTATGGCTACACCTTC
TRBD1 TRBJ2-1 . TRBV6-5 CASSYSRDRGVNEQFF TGTGCCAGCAGTTACTCCCGGGACAGGGGGGTCAATGAGCAGTTCTTC
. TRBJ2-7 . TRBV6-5 CASSHQEGYEQYF TGTGCCAGCAGTCATCAGGAGGGGTACGAGCAGTACTTC
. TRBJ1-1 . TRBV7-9 CASSFDGTKAFF TGTGCCAGCAGTTTTGATGGGACAAAAGCTTTCTTT
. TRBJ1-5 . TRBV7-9 CASSLGASNQPQHF TGTGCCAGCAGCTTGGGGGCCAGCAATCAGCCCCAGCATTTT
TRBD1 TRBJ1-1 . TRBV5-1 CASSGQGLNTEAFF TGCGCCAGCAGCGGACAGGGACTGAACACTGAAGCTTTCTTT
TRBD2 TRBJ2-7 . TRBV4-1 CASSQVGTSGFYEQYF TGCGCCAGCAGCCAAGTTGGGACTAGCGGTTTCTACGAGCAGTACTTC
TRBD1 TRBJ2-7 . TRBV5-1 CASSPGTGNYEQYF TGCGCCAGCAGCCCAGGGACAGGAAACTACGAGCAGTACTTC
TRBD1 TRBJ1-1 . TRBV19 CASSIGQGTEAFF TGTGCCAGTAGTATAGGACAGGGGACTGAAGCTTTCTTT
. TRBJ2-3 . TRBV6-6 CASESAPSTDTQYF TGTGCCAGCGAGTCCGCTCCCAGCACAGATACGCAGTATTTT
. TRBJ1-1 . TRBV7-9 CASSQPEGGAEAFF TGTGCCAGCAGCCAACCAGAAGGCGGGGCTGAAGCTTTCTTT